This TCR beta chain was sequenced in a study of early stage breast cancer tumors. Study-level information: Invasive lobular carcinomas made up about 35% of the 12 ER+/PR+/HER2- tumors. Findings and limits, study-wide: Comparing each tissue with blood distinguished tumor from normal in about 90% of the 16 patients.

On this clone itself: Antigen unknown.

The CDR3 contains 15 residues. From germline, CDR1 is LNHDA and CDR2 SQIVND (reference sequence). V dropped 1 base and J dropped 6; count of bases not matched to a gene: 6. Assay used: immunoSEQ multiplex PCR; TCRdb lists only in-frame clones, some missing. Here the sample spans 40,000 to 60,000 clones, 78% being singletons. The sequence was obtained from a person aged 35-49 years with breast cancer. J is TRBJ1-5 and V is TRBV19; 7 nucleotides align to TRBD1. The sequenced sample was blood. The CDR3 region is CASSIVRQGSQPQHF. The CDR3 bases are TGTGCCAGTAGTATAGTCAGACAGGGCTCTCAGCCCCAGCATTTT.